The entry below gives a single TCR beta chain sequence along with its context. The data were obtained in a study of Ad26.COV2.S vaccination and SARS-CoV-2 variants. TCRdb's table, derived via immunoSEQ multiplex PCR, lists solely in-frame clones and lacks some. The table lists hundreds of thousands of clones, roughly 94% of them singletons. Trimming stripped 1 base from V and 6 bases from J, with 10 bases between. Germline-derived CDR1 and CDR2 are SGHTA and FQGNSA. The CDR3 loop spans 13 amino acids. V is TRBV7-2 and J is TRBJ2-7; D is ambiguous. The source was peripheral blood, collected after recovery from COVID-19. The source is a human donor who had recovered from COVID-19. CDR3 in amino acids: CASSLDPGREQYF. CDR3 nucleotides: TGTGCCAGCAGCTTAGATCCAGGACGCGAGCAGTACTTC.